The T cell receptor (beta chain) described here comes from a study of T cells in Graves' hyperthyroidism and ophthalmopathy. Study-level points and caveats: Separating ophthalmopathy from stable hyperthyroidism was achieved by a 13 V-J model. Model-based prediction identified ophthalmopathy a median approximately 6 months prior to its onset.

V lost 6 bases and J lost 7, with 12 bases in between. The V gene's germline CDR1 is SNHLY and CDR2 FYNNEI. The CDR3 runs to 12 residues. Note on this clonotype: Its matching antigen is unknown.

Amplified TCR beta CDR3 regions came from RNA transcripts. HTBI primers were the set used in a first-round RT-PCR of the TCR CDR3. Using its own MiXCR run on the multiplex PCR reads, TCRdb lists one record per CDR3 protein. The sample carries 480,000 or so distinct CDR3 sequences, 40% to 50% recorded once. Sequenced input: peripheral blood or thyroid tissue (not recorded which). The genes are TRBV2 and TRBJ1-2; D gene unclear. This TCR came from an adult woman with Graves' disease, either hyperthyroidism or ophthalmopathy (not recorded which). CDR3 DNA: TGTGCCAGCAGCTTAGGATTCTTTGGCTACACCTTC. As protein: CASSLGFFGYTF.